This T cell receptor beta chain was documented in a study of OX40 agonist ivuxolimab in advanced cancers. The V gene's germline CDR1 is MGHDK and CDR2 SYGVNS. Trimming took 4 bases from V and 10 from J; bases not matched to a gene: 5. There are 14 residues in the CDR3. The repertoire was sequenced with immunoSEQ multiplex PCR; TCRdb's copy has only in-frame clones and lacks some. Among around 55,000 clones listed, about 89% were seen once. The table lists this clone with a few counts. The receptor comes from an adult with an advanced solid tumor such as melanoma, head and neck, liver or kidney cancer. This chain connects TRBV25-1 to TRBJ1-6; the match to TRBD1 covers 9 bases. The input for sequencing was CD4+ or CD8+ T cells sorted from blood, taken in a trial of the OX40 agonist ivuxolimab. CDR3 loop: CASSVGTGTSPLHF. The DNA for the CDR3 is TGTGCCAGCAGTGTTGGGACAGGGACATCACCCCTCCACTTT.